A single sample gave rise to the 10 T cell receptor beta chains below, sequenced in a study of T cells in Graves' hyperthyroidism and ophthalmopathy (dated by TCRdb to the late 2010s). Libraries were prepared through multiplex PCR. This sample was sequenced with an Illumina HiSeq 2000. The TCR beta CDR3 regions were amplified from RNA transcripts. For the first round of RT-PCR on the TCR CDR3, the HTBI primer set was used together with the Qiagen OneStep RT-PCR kit. Starting from the raw public reads, TCRdb applied fastp trimming at Q25, assembled clones with MiXCR and retained in-frame beta chains. Every distinct CDR3 protein forms one entry, paired with its most common genes and DNA. This sample is represented by approximately 530,000 distinct CDR3 sequences; just under 20% of them were singletons. About 50% of the sample is taken by the ten largest. The sample consisted of blood. The receptors shown here come from a middle-aged man with Graves' ophthalmopathy.

This clonotype was seen only once. CDR3 DNA sequence: TGTGCCAGTACTCATACCAGCGGGGGCGGTGGTCAGCCCCAGCATTTT. It specifies CASTHTSGGGGQPQHF. V is TRBV19 and J is TRBJ1-5; the D gene is possibly TRBD1 (6 bases). Germline V gene sequence: CDR1 LNHDA, CDR2 SQIVND (reference sequence). The V and J ends lost 7 bases and 6 bases respectively, with 22 bases between them. The CDR3 loop spans 16 amino acids.

A note on this clonotype: At one of its ends the junction is not consistent with the germline gene, which may arise from a read error. CDR3 nucleotide sequence: TGTGCCAGCAGGTCGAGTGGGACTGCTGGATTCTATAGCTACACCTTC. This sequence encodes CASRSSGTAGFYSYTF. The V and J genes are TRBV28 and TRBJ1-2; tentatively, D is TRBD1 (5 bases). The CDR3 is 16 amino acids. The V gene's germline CDR1 is MDHEN and CDR2 SYDVKM.

The V call is TRBV6-1, the J call TRBJ2-1, with TRBD1 identical over 8 bases. The CDR3 consists of 15 residues. The J segment lost 8 bases and the V segment lost 6 bases, leaving 12 bases of the junction unmatched. Looked up from germline, CDR1 is MNHNS and CDR2 is SASEGT. The DNA of the CDR3 is TGTGCCAGCAGCCCAGACAGGGGCCCGGGGGATGAGCAGTTCTTC. This gives the protein CASSPDRGPGDEQFF.

The J gene is TRBJ2-7, the V gene TRBV10-3; no definite D call. The germline V gene has CDR1 ENHRY and CDR2 SYGVKD. The ends were cut back, 6 bases at V and 9 bases at J, with 12 bases in the middle. The CDR3 contains 11 residues. The CDR3 is CAIREALVQYF. In DNA form, the CDR3 reads TGTGCCATCAGGGAAGCCCTCGTGCAGTACTTC.

This clonotype was observed many times. The V and J genes are TRBV18 and TRBJ1-1; no definite D call. Germline V gene sequence: CDR1 KGHSH, CDR2 LQKENI. Trimming removed 1 base at V and 2 bases at J, with 5 bases between. The CDR3 totals 13 residues. The DNA of the CDR3 is TGTGCCAGCTCACCACAAGAAAACACTGAAGCTTTCTTT. Its translation is CASSPQENTEAFF.

This sequence joins TRBV5-5 and TRBJ1-4; 8 nucleotides agree with TRBD1. The V segment lost 4 bases and the J segment 8 bases; nucleotides outside the gene matches: 7. The germline CDR1 and CDR2 sequences are SGHKS and YYEKEE (reference sequence). The CDR3 has 14 residues. CDR3: CASSVGQGREKLFF. The CDR3 bases are TGTGCCAGCAGCGTTGGACAGGGAAGGGAAAAACTGTTTTTT.

The chain links TRBV5-1 to TRBJ2-3, with 10 nucleotides matching TRBD2. The CDR3 extends over 18 amino acids. Germline CDR1 and CDR2: SGHRS and YFSETQ. V was clipped by 4 bases and J by 2 bases; unmatched bases: 13. As DNA, the CDR3 is TGCGCCAGCAGCCCAGCGGGGGGGAAGCGGCTGGTCACAGATACGCAGTATTTT. This sequence encodes CASSPAGGKRLVTDTQYF.

This clonotype showed up many times. The chain is built from TRBV12-3 or TRBV12-4 and TRBJ2-2; no clear D gene. V was clipped by 5 bases and J by 5 bases, with 3 bases between them. The CDR3 totals 11 residues. This chain's CDR3 is CASSRTGELFF. As DNA, the CDR3 is TGTGCCAGCAGTAGGACCGGGGAGCTGTTTTTT.

This chain connects TRBV6-2 or TRBV6-3 to TRBJ2-7, with D tentatively TRBD2 (5 bases). CDR3 length equals 13 residues. V lost 4 bases, J lost 2 bases, and 9 bases lay in between. Germline CDR1 and CDR2: MNHEY and SVGEGT. The CDR3 DNA sequence: TGTGCCAGCAGTTGGGGAGCTGCCTACGAGCAGTACTTC. Its translation is CASSWGAAYEQYF.

The chain joins TRBV6-1 to TRBJ2-3; D might be TRBD1 or TRBD2, each matching 6 bases. The CDR3 contains 16 residues. V was clipped by 5 bases and J by 0 bases, with 15 bases between them. Germline V gene lookup returns CDR1 MNHNS and CDR2 SASEGT. This CDR3 is CASSPKTRGSTDTQYF. The CDR3 DNA is TGTGCCAGCAGTCCAAAGACTAGGGGGAGCACAGATACGCAGTATTTT.